The clone carrying this T cell receptor beta chain was recorded only once. No antigen is known for it. This entry comes from a study of post-analysis software for immune sequencing data. The authors incorporated unique molecular identifiers into the TCR beta cDNA libraries. Between about 1 and 10 million T cells gave rise to hundreds of thousands of cDNA molecules. Via MiXCR, TCRdb re-called the PCR reads, giving one row per CDR3 protein. The repertoire has approximately 690,000 distinct CDR3 sequences, approximately 59% of them found once; the top ten carry approximately 10%. Study findings and constraints: Relative to controls, patients had five TRBV segments at higher frequency, with TRBV5-6, TRBV5-1 and TRBV20-1 among these. Batch-matched samples strongly co-clustered by F measure.

V lost 5 bases and J lost 2, with 11 bases in between. The CDR3 is made up of 14 amino acids. The rearrangement links TRBV12-3 or TRBV12-4 to TRBJ2-3; D is tentatively TRBD1 or TRBD2 (5 bases each). The TCR originated in a girl aged 2-15 years with multiple sclerosis. The sequencing sample was made of blood. As DNA, the CDR3 is TGTGCCAGCAGTCCTCCAGGGACCACAGATACGCAGTATTTT. This gives the protein CASSPPGTTDTQYF.